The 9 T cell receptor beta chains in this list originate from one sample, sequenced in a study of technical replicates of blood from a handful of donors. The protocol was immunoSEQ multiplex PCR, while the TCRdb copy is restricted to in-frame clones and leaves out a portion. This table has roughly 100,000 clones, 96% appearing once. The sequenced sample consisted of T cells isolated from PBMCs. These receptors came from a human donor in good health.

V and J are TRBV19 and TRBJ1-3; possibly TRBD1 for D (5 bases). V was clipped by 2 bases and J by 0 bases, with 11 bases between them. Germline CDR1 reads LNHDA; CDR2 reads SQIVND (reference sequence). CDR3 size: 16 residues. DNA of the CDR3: TGTGCCAGTAGTATAAATGGGGCGAGCTCTGGAAACACCATATATTTT. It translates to CASSINGASSGNTIYF.

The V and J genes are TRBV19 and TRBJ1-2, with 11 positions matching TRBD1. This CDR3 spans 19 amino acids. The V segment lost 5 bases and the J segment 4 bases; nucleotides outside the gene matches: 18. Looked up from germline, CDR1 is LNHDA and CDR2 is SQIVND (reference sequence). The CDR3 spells CASSVGQGAEMAVGYGYTF. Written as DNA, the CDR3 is TGTGCCAGTAGTGTAGGACAGGGGGCGGAGATGGCGGTGGGCTATGGCTACACCTTC.

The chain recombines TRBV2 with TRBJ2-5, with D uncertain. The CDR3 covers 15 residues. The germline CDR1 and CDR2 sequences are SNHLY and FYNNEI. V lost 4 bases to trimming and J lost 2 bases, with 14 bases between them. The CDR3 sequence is CASSVWRDIQETQYF. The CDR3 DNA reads TGTGCCAGCAGTGTCTGGCGAGACATTCAAGAGACCCAGTACTTC. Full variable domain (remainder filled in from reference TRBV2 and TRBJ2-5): EPEVTQTPSHQVTQMGQEVILRCVPISNHLYFYWYRQILGQKVEFLVSFYNNEISEKSEIFDDQFSVERPDGSNFTLKIRSTKLEDSAMYFCASSVWRDIQETQYFGPGTRLLVL.

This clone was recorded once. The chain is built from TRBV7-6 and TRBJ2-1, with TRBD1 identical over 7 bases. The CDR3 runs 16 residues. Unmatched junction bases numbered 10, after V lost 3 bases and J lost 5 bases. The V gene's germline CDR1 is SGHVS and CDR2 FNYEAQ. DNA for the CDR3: TGTGCCAGCAGCTTTCCCGGGACAGTTACAGACAATGAGCAGTTCTTC. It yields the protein CASSFPGTVTDNEQFF.

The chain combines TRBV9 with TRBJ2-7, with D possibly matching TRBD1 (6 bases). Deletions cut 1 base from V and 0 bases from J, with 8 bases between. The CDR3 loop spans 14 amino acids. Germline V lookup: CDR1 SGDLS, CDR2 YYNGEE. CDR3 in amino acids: CASSVTGTSYEQYF. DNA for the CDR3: TGTGCCAGCAGCGTAACAGGGACCTCCTACGAGCAGTACTTC.

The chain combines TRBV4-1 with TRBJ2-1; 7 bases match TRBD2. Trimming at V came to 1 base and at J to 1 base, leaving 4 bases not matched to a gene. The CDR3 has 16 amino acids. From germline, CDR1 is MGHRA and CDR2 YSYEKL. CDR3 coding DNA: TGCGCCAGCAGCCAAGGGCGGACTAGTTCCTACAATGAGCAGTTCTTC. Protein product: CASSQGRTSSYNEQFF.

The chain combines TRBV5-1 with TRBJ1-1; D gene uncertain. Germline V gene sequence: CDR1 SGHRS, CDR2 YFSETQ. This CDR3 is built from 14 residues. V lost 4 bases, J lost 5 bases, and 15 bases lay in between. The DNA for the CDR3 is TGCGCCAGCAGCCCTCGCGTCGGGTGGACTGAAGCTTTCTTT. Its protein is CASSPRVGWTEAFF.

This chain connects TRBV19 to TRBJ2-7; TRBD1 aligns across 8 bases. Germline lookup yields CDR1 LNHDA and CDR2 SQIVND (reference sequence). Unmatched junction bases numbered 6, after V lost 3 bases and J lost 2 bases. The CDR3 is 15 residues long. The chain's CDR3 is CASSILRQGTYEQYF. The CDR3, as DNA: TGTGCCAGTAGTATCCTCCGACAGGGGACCTACGAGCAGTACTTC.

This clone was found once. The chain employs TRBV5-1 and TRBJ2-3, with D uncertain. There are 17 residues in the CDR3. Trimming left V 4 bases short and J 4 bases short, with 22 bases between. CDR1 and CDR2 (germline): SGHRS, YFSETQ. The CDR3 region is CASSPSPPTVHPDTQYF. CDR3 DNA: TGCGCCAGCAGCCCTTCCCCCCCTACAGTTCACCCAGATACGCAGTATTTT.